These 11 T cell receptor beta chains share one sample of origin, sequenced in a study of shared clonotypes between healthy human individuals. Assay: immunoSEQ multiplex PCR; the TCRdb copy retains only in-frame clones and omits some. The sample contains about 490,000 clones, approximately 80% of which appear only once. Input material: PBMCs. The receptor set was obtained from a woman aged 40 to 50 in good health. Some clones in this sample may be carry-over from other donors' samples.

Points on this clone: Just one base apart from a much larger clone, this may be a read error. J is TRBJ2-5 and V is TRBV29-1, with TRBD1 matching 12 bases. Matching the DNA end better, TRBJ2-7 makes the J call doubtful. Germline CDR1 reads SQVTM; CDR2 reads ANQGSEA. The CDR3 is 13 amino acids. CDR3 protein: CSATGQGAHEQYF. The CDR3 DNA reads TGCAGCGCCACGGGACAGGGGGCTCACGAGCAGTACTTC.

The V gene is TRBV30, the J gene TRBJ1-2; D not resolved. The V gene's germline CDR1 is GTSNPN and CDR2 SVGIG (reference sequence). V lost 3 bases and J lost 4, with 9 bases in between. This CDR3 spans 12 amino acids. CDR3 bases: TGTGCCTGGAGCTCGGGCCCCTATGGCTACACCTTC. This sequence encodes CAWSSGPYGYTF.

V gene TRBV28 combines with J gene TRBJ1-3; maybe TRBD1 (6 bases). V lost 4 bases and J lost 0, with 10 bases in between. The CDR3 has 15 amino acids. Germline-derived CDR1 and CDR2 are MDHEN and SYDVKM. As DNA, the CDR3 is TGTGCCAGCAGTTCTTCCAGGGGCTCTGGAAACACCATATATTTT. It encodes CASSSSRGSGNTIYF.

The chain carries TRBV5-3 and TRBJ2-5, with D maybe TRBD2 (6 bases). TRBV5-3 is sorted into the ORF group, with uncertain function. The CDR3 sequence is 18 residues long. V shed 2 bases and J shed 5 bases, with 25 bases lying between them. CDR3 sequence (DNA): TGTGCCAGAAGCTTACCCGGTTTAAACCCCGCGGCGGGGGAGACCCAGTACTTC. Translated, it gives CARSLPGLNPAAGETQYF.

The chain couples TRBV7-3 to TRBJ1-1, with D hard to call. Per the germline V gene, CDR1 is SGHTA and CDR2 is FQGTGA. The CDR3 spans 13 residues. V dropped 5 bases and J dropped 1 base, with 8 bases sitting between them. CDR3: CASSPTTNTEAFF. The CDR3 region has the DNA TGTGCCAGCAGCCCTACAACGAACACTGAAGCTTTCTTT.

As to this clone: A far larger clone is just one base off, so this is likely a read error. Within the sample, other DNA sequences also encode this same CDR3. J is TRBJ2-5 and V is TRBV30, with D hard to call. The CDR3 is made up of 13 amino acids. V gave up 2 bases and J gave up 5 bases, with 12 bases separating them. Germline V lookup: CDR1 GTSNPN, CDR2 SVGIG (reference sequence). CDR3 loop: CAWSHGSRETQYF. CDR3 nucleotide sequence: TGTGCCTGGAGTCATGGCAGTCGGGAGACCCAGTACTTC.

The chain couples TRBV2 to TRBJ2-5, with TRBD1 as a possible D gene (5 bases). V dropped 10 bases and J dropped 5 bases, with 14 bases sitting between them. CDR1 and CDR2 from the germline V gene are SNHLY and FYNNEI. The CDR3 sequence is 12 residues long. The CDR3 reads CATTGLGETQYF. In DNA form, the CDR3 reads TGTGCCACCACAGGTCTGGGGGAGACCCAGTACTTC. Full variable domain (outside the CDR3, taken from reference TRBV2 and TRBJ2-5): EPEVTQTPSHQVTQMGQEVILRCVPISNHLYFYWYRQILGQKVEFLVSFYNNEISEKSEIFDDQFSVERPDGSNFTLKIRSTKLEDSAMYFCATTGLGETQYFGPGTRLLVL.

V usage is TRBV18 and J usage is TRBJ2-5; 12 nucleotides align to TRBD2. In germline, CDR1 is KGHSH, CDR2 LQKENI. The CDR3 has 18 residues. V trimming: 0 bases; J trimming: 4 bases; junction bases outside the gene matches: 9. The CDR3 protein is CASSPPGLAGAGGETQYF. CDR3 nucleotide sequence: TGTGCCAGCTCACCACCGGGACTAGCGGGCGCGGGAGGAGAGACCCAGTACTTC.

This clone came up a few times. The chain has TRBV5-6 and TRBJ1-1; D unclear. The ends were cut back, 4 bases at V and 7 bases at J, with 20 bases in the middle. The CDR3 contains 15 residues. Looked up from germline, CDR1 is SGHDT and CDR2 is YYEEEE. CDR3 sequence reads: CASSVPTAKAGEAFF. CDR3 DNA: TGTGCCAGCAGCGTACCGACTGCAAAGGCGGGTGAAGCTTTCTTT.

The genes are TRBV28 and TRBJ1-1, with D possibly TRBD1 on 5 matching bases. Trimming left V 2 bases short and J 8 bases short, with 21 bases between. CDR1 and CDR2 from the germline V gene are MDHEN and SYDVKM. The CDR3 consists of 16 residues. The CDR3 DNA follows: TGTGCCAGCAGTTTAGCCCGGGGTATAGGAGGGGTCGAAGCTTTCTTT. Translation gives CASSLARGIGGVEAFF.

To note about this clone: Since a much larger clone is just one base distant, this may be a read error. The genes are TRBV7-2 and TRBJ1-1; D uncertain. The germline V and J ends were trimmed by 2 bases and 7 bases, with 8 bases remaining between them. The CDR3 loop spans 12 amino acids. From germline, CDR1 is SGHTA and CDR2 FQGNSA. The CDR3 sequence is CASSLYGGEAFF. The CDR3 bases are TGTGCCAGCAGCTTATACGGAGGTGAAGCTTTCTTT.